This T cell receptor beta chain comes out of a study of CD8+CD57+ T cells in acquired aplastic anemia. Turning to the study itself: DNA per sorted CD4+ or CD8+ sample ranged about 0.2 to 27.4 ug, averaging approximately 3.3 ug.

Patients chosen for sequencing had shown CD8+CD57+ cell expansion by flow cytometry. Remarks on this clonotype: The antigen is not known.

Germline trimming cut 5 bases from V and 0 bases from J; bases unmatched to any gene: 7. The germline V gene encodes CDR1 SGHAT and CDR2 FQDESV (reference sequence). This CDR3 comprises 16 residues. Study observations and caveats: Patient and control CD8+ Simpson's diversity was not significantly different. Patients and controls shared twenty-nine CD8+ CDR3 sequences.

The use of genomic DNA as template underpinned the TCR beta VDJ and CDR3 profiling. TCRdb processed the reads anew with MiXCR; each CDR3 protein has one entry. The repertoire has 150,000 or so distinct CDR3 sequences, 40% to 55% of them found once; the top ten carry 2.5% to 4%. The sequence derives from a human donor with aplastic anemia. Sequencing was performed on sorted CD4+, CD8+, or CD8+CD57+ T cells (not recorded which) from PBMCs. The V gene is TRBV11-1, the J gene TRBJ2-7; the match to TRBD2 covers 10 bases. Here the CDR3 DNA reads TGTGCCAGCAGCCGCGGACTAGCGGCCGACTCCTACGAGCAGTACTTC. Amino acid sequence: CASSRGLAADSYEQYF.